This T cell receptor beta chain comes out of a study of regulatory T cells in long-lasting Graves disease. As for this clonotype: This is likely an artifact of a read error, given a far larger clone one base away.

Described time point: newly diagnosed GD, antithyroid drugs for less than 3 months. TCR sequences were obtained from RNA taken from PBMCs. CDR3 regions were amplified by Arm-PCR using iRepertoire HTBI primers to build TCR beta libraries. Each CDR3 protein is one row after TCRdb ran MiXCR on the multiplex PCR reads. The sample has 250,000 to 300,000 distinct CDR3 sequences; under 20% are singletons. This CDR3 contains 15 residues. Trimming took off 4 bases at V and 2 bases at J, with 14 bases between the two ends. CDR1 and CDR2 from the germline V gene are SGHAT and FQDESV (reference sequence). This same sample was also part of a study on T cells in Graves' hyperthyroidism and ophthalmopathy.

This clonotype was obtained from a woman aged 25 to 39 with Graves disease. The chain links TRBV11-1 to TRBJ1-1; D ambiguous. Sequenced material: peripheral blood mononuclear cells (PBMCs), taken at new diagnosis, from a patient treated with antithyroid drugs. The DNA of the CDR3 is TGTGCCAGCAGCTCCCTGACCGGATACAACACTGAAGCTTTCTTT. It encodes CASSSLTGYNTEAFF. The whole variable domain, remainder taken from reference TRBV11-1 and TRBJ1-1, is EAEVAQSPRYKITEKSQAVAFWCDPISGHATLYWYRQILGQGPELLVQFQDESVVDDSQLPKDRFSAERLKGVDSTLKIQPAELGDSAMYLCASSSLTGYNTEAFFGQGTRLTVV.